This TCR beta chain came from a study of CD8 T cells in ankylosing spondylitis. CDR1 SQVTM and CDR2 ANQGSEA come from the germline V gene. Between the trimmed V and J ends, which lost 7 bases and 0 bases, there was a span of 12 bases. There are 13 residues in the CDR3. General observations from the study: Clones tied to disease were said to be significantly enriched in matched ankylosing spondylitis synovial fluid. In ankylosing spondylitis blood, a motif of eight highly homologous TCR beta variants appeared characteristic. Disease-linked clones had a CD8+ phenotype and relatively low frequency in peripheral blood.

Making use of molecular barcodes, quantitative 5'-RACE generated TCR beta libraries. TCRdb reanalysed the 5' RACE reads using MiXCR and keeps one entry per CDR3 protein. The data show about 800,000 distinct CDR3 sequences, with approximately 12% seen just once and about 0.5% held by the top ten. The table lists this clonotype with a few counts. Its specificity is unknown. This chain connects TRBV29-1 to TRBJ2-5; D is tentatively TRBD1 or TRBD2 (5 bases each). The sequence came from a male donor with ankylosing spondylitis. Material: blood, either unsorted or a sorted T cell fraction (not recorded which). CDR3 bases: TGCAGCGCAATGGGACGGCACCAAGAGACCCAGTACTTC. Translated, it gives CSAMGRHQETQYF.